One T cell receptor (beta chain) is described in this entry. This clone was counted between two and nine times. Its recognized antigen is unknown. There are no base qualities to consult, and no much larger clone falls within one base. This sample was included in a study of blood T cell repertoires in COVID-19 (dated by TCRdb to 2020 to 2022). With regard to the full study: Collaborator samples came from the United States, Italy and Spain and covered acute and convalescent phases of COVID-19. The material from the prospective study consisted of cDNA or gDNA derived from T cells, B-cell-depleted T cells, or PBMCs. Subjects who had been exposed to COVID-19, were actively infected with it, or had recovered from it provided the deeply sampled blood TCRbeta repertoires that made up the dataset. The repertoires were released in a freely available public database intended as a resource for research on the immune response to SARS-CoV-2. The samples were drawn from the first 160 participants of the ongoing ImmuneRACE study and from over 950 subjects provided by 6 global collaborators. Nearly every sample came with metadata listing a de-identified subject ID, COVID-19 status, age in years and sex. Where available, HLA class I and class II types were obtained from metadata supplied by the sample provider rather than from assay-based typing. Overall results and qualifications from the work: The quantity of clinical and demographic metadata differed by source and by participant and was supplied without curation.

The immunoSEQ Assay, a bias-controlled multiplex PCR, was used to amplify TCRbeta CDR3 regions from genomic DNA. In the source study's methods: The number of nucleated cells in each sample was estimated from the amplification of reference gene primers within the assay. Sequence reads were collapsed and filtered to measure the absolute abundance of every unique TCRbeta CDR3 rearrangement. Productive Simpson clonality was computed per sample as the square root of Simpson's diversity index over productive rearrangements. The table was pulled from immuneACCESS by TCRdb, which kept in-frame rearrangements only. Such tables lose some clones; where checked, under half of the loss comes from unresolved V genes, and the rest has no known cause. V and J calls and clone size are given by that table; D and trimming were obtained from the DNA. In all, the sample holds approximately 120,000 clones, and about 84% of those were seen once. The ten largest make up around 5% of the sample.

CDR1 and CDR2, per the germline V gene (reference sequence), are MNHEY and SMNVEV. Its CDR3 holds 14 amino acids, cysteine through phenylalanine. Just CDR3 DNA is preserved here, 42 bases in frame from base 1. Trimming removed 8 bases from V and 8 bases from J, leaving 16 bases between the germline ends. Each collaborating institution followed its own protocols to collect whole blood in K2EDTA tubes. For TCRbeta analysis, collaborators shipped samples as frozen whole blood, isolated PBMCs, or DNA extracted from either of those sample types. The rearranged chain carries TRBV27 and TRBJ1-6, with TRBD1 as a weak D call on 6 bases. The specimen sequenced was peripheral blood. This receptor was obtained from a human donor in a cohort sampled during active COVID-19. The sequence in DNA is TGTGCCAGCGGGTTACAGGGTTATCATTCACCCCTCCACTTT. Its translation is CASGLQGYHSPLHF.